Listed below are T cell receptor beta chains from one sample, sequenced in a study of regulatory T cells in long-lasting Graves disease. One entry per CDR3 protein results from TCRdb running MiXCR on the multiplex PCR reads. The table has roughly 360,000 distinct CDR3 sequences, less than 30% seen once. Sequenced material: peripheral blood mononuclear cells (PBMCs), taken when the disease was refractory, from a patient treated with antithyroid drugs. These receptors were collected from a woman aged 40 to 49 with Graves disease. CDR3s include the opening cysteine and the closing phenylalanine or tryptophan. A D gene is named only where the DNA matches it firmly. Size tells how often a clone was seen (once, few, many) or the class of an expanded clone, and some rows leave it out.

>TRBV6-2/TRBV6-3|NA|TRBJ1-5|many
TGTGCCAGCAGTTACTCCCGGGTTGTACAGCCCCAGCATTTT
CASSYSRVVQPQHF
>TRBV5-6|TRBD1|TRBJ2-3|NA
TGTGCCAGCAGTACGGACAGGGGGCCTCGGTCAGATACGCAGTATTTT
CASSTDRGPRSDTQYF
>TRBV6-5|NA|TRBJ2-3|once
TGTGCCAGCAGTTACTCGCGGGATACGCAGTATTTT
CASSYSRDTQYF
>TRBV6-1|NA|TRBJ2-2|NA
TGTGCCAGCAAAACCCTCTGGGGGCCAATGAACACCGGGGAGCTGTTTTTT
CASKTLWGPMNTGELFF
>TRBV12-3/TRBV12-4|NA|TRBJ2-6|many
TGTGCCAGCAGTTTAATCCAGGGATCTGGGGCCAACGTCCTGACTTTC
CASSLIQGSGANVLTF
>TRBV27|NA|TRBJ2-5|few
TGTGCCAGCAGTTTATCGGCGGCAGGGGTGGGCGAGACCCAGTACTTC
CASSLSAAGVGETQYF
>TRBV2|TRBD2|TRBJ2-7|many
TGTGCCAGCAGGAGGACTAGCGCTGCCTACGAGCAGTACTTC
CASRRTSAAYEQYF
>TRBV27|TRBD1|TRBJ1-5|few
TGTGCCAGCAGTCCATTAAATACAGGGGGCTGGCGTCAGCCCCAGCATTTT
CASSPLNTGGWRQPQHF
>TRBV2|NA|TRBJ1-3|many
TGTGCCAGCAGTGAAGCGGTTTTTGCAGGGGAAGGAAACACCATATATTTT
CASSEAVFAGEGNTIYF
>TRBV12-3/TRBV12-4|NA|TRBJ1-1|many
TGTGCCAGCAGCCGAGGGACGGACTATGAAGCTTTCTTT
CASSRGTDYEAFF
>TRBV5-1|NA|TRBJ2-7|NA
TGCGCCAGCAGCTTGGTCGTGGCCCTTGGCGAGCAGTACTTC
CASSLVVALGEQYF
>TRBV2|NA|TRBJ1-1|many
TGTGCCAGCAGTCAATTGGCGGAGGGAGTCACTGAAGCTTTCTTT
CASSQLAEGVTEAFF
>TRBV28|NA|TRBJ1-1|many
TGTGCCAGCAGCGGGGTGGGGCATCGAGCTTTCTTT
CASSGVGHRAFF
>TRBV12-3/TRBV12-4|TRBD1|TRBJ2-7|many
TGTGCCAGCAGGCCTGGGACAGGCTACGAGCAGTACTTC
CASRPGTGYEQYF
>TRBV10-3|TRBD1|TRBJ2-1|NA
TGTGCCAGCAGTCGGGACAGGGCTCGAAGCAATGAGCAGTTCTTC
CASSRDRARSNEQFF
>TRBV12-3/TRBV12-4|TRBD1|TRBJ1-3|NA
TGTGCCAGCAGTCCCGGGACAGGGGATACTGGAAACACCATATATTTT
CASSPGTGDTGNTIYF